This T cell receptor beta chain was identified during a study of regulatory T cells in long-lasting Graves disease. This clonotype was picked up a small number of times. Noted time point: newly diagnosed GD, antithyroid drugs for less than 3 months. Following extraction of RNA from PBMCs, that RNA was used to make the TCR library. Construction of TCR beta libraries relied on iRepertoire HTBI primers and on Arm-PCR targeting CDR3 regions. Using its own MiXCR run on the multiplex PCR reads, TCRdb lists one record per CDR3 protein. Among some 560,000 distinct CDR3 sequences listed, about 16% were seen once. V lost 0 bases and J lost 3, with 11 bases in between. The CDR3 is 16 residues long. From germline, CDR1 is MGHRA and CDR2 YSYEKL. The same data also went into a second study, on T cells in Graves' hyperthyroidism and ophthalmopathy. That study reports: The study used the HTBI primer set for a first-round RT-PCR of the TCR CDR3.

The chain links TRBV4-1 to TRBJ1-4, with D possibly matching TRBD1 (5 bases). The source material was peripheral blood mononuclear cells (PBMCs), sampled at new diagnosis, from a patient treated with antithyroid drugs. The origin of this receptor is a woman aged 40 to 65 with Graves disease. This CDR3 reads CASSQEGTVANEKLFF. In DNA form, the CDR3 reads TGCGCCAGCAGCCAAGAGGGGACTGTTGCTAATGAAAAACTGTTTTTT.